The 24 T cell receptor beta chains below all came from one sample that was sequenced in a study of Ad26.COV2.S vaccination and SARS-CoV-2 variants. The treatment here: some 20 received Ad26.COV2.S at low or high dose, single or two shots; roughly five received placebo; per-sample allocation not given. Sampling occurred on day 63 after the first vaccine or placebo injection. Data came from immunoSEQ multiplex PCR; TCRdb stores just in-frame clones and leaves some out. The sample consists of roughly 500,000 clones, around nine tenths of them appearing once. The sequenced sample was peripheral blood, obtained in a trial of Ad26.COV2.S vaccine versus placebo. These receptors were collected from a person between 18 and 60 years old who received the Ad26.COV2.S COVID-19 vaccine or a placebo.

This chain joins TRBV28 and TRBJ2-5; D is uncertain. Looked up from germline, CDR1 is MDHEN and CDR2 is SYDVKM. V lost 3 bases and J 5 bases, leaving 10 bases between the germline ends. The CDR3 runs to 13 residues. The CDR3 coding sequence is TGTGCCAGCAGTTTGCGTCTCGGGGAGACCCAGTACTTC. Translating it yields CASSLRLGETQYF.

This clone was found a few times. The V and J genes are TRBV28 and TRBJ1-2; D is perhaps TRBD1 (5 bases). The CDR3 spans 14 residues. Germline V gene sequence: CDR1 MDHEN, CDR2 SYDVKM. The V end lost 4 bases, the J end lost 3 bases, and 12 bases lay between the germline ends. CDR3 sequence reads: CASSSTGTDYGYTF. The CDR3 DNA is TGTGCCAGCAGTTCCACCGGGACGGACTATGGCTACACCTTC.

The chain joins TRBV7-9 to TRBJ2-2; D remains ambiguous. The length of the CDR3 is 10 residues. Looked up from germline, CDR1 is SEHNR and CDR2 is FQNEAQ (reference sequence). DNA for the CDR3: TGTGCAGGGTCCACCGGGGAGCTGTTTTTT. This sequence encodes CAGSTGELFF.

The chain uses TRBV10-3 and TRBJ2-3; 9 bases agree with TRBD2. J lost 2 bases, V lost 5 bases, and 11 bases had no gene match. Germline V lookup: CDR1 ENHRY, CDR2 SYGVKD. The CDR3 runs to 17 residues. The CDR3 here is CAISRPLLAGITDTQYF. CDR3 DNA sequence: TGTGCCATCAGTCGACCCTTGCTAGCGGGAATCACAGATACGCAGTATTTT.

The chain combines TRBV7-2 with TRBJ2-7, with 11 positions matching TRBD2. J gave up 2 bases and V 3 bases, and 6 bases lay outside the gene matches. Germline V gives CDR1 SGHTA, CDR2 FQGNSA. There are 16 residues in the CDR3. CDR3 amino acids: CASSLSTSGGAYEQYF. DNA of the CDR3: TGTGCCAGCAGCTTGAGTACTAGCGGGGGTGCCTACGAGCAGTACTTC.

This chain uses TRBV10-3 with TRBJ2-1, with D uncertain. The CDR3 covers 12 residues. Germline V gene sequence: CDR1 ENHRY, CDR2 SYGVKD. V gave up 3 bases and J gave up 8 bases, with 8 bases separating them. The CDR3 here is CAISDPGYEQFF. In DNA, the CDR3 is TGTGCCATCAGTGATCCCGGGTATGAGCAGTTCTTC.

The rearrangement uses TRBV28 and TRBJ1-2; TRBD1 might be the D (5 bases). Germline loops: CDR1 MDHEN, CDR2 SYDVKM. The germline V and J ends were trimmed by 3 bases and 6 bases, with 14 bases remaining between them. The CDR3 runs 14 residues. In nucleotides, the CDR3 is TGTGCCAGCAGTTTGGTCGGCGGGGCGCATGGCTACACCTTC. This encodes CASSLVGGAHGYTF.

There are a few counts of this clone. The genes are TRBV14 and TRBJ1-4, with TRBD1 matching over 9 bases. From germline, CDR1 is SGHDN and CDR2 FVKESK. The CDR3 is 16 residues long. The trim removed 4 bases at V and 5 bases at J, leaving 8 bases unmatched. This CDR3 is CASSPGQGSRNEKLFF. CDR3 coding DNA: TGTGCCAGCAGCCCGGGACAGGGTTCCCGAAATGAAAAACTGTTTTTT.

The rearrangement links TRBV5-1 to TRBJ1-3, with a weak D call TRBD1 (6 bases). The germline V gene encodes CDR1 SGHRS and CDR2 YFSETQ. There are 17 residues in the CDR3. V was trimmed by 0 bases and J by 8 bases, leaving 21 bases between them. The CDR3 is CASSLAGAQIGRDTIYF. CDR3 in DNA: TGCGCCAGCAGCTTGGCAGGGGCACAGATAGGTCGGGACACCATATATTTT.

The genes are TRBV3-1 (or the pseudogene TRBV3-2) and TRBJ1-4; D possibly corresponds to TRBD1 (5 bases). Germline assignment: CDR1 LGHDT and CDR2 YNNKEL (reference sequence). CDR3 size: 15 residues. V lost 0 bases, J lost 7 bases, and 12 bases lay in between. The CDR3 loop reads CASSQEGTRGEKLFF. The CDR3 region has the DNA TGTGCCAGCAGCCAAGAAGGGACCCGGGGTGAAAAACTGTTTTTT.

The genes are TRBV6-9 and TRBJ2-7; 10 bases are shared with TRBD1. V lost 11 bases, J lost 5 bases, and 3 bases stayed unmatched. The CDR3 runs to 11 residues. Germline CDR1 MNHGY, CDR2 SVAAGI. Here the CDR3 DNA reads TGTGCCGGGACAGGGGAAGACGAGCAGTACTTC. The encoded protein is CAGTGEDEQYF.

V usage is TRBV5-1 and J usage is TRBJ1-1, with 8 bases matching TRBD1. Germline V gene lookup returns CDR1 SGHRS and CDR2 YFSETQ. CDR3 length: 17 amino acids. V was pared by 0 bases and J by 3 bases, with 10 bases of the junction left unmatched. The CDR3 region is CASSLVGQGAMDTEAFF. The CDR3 region has the DNA TGCGCCAGCAGCTTGGTCGGCCAGGGGGCGATGGACACTGAAGCTTTCTTT.

The rearrangement uses TRBV19 and TRBJ2-3, with 7 bases lining up with TRBD2. Unmatched junction bases numbered 6, after V lost 3 bases and J lost 3 bases. Per germline, CDR1 LNHDA and CDR2 SQIVND (reference sequence). There are 15 residues in the CDR3. This CDR3 is CASSIASGLTDTQYF. The CDR3 DNA reads TGTGCCAGTAGTATTGCCTCGGGACTAACAGATACGCAGTATTTT.

The chain couples TRBV2 to TRBJ2-7; tentatively, D is TRBD1 (6 bases). V lost 9 bases to trimming and J lost 1 base, with 10 bases between them. This CDR3 is 12 amino acids long. CDR1 is SNHLY, CDR2 FYNNEI, per germline. The CDR3: CASYRDSYEQYF. CDR3 coding DNA: TGTGCCAGTTACAGGGATTCCTACGAGCAGTACTTC.

The CDR3 region has the DNA TGTGCCAGCAGCTTACGGGAGACCCAGTACTTC. This codes for CASSLRETQYF. This rearrangement joins TRBV11-2 to TRBJ2-5; D is unclear. CDR3 length: 11 residues. The germline CDR1 and CDR2 sequences are SGHAT and FQNNGV. The V gene lost 2 bases and the J gene lost 5 bases, with 3 bases spanning the gap. Complete variable domain (other parts from reference TRBV11-2 and TRBJ2-5): EAGVAQSPRYKIIEKRQSVAFWCNPISGHATLYWYQQILGQGPKLLIQFQNNGVVDDSQLPKDRFSAERLKGVDSTLKIQPAKLEDSAVYLCASSLRETQYFGPGTRLLVL.

To note about this clone: At one boundary the junction diverges from the germline segment, which might be a read error. The chain couples TRBV28 to TRBJ2-7, with TRBD2 as a possible D gene (6 bases). The CDR3 length is 13 residues. Germline V gene lookup returns CDR1 MDHEN and CDR2 SYDVKM. The CDR3 sequence is CASSPSPQGGYHF. CDR3 nucleotides: TGTGCCAGCAGTCCCAGTCCCCAAGGAGGGTACCACTTC.

This rearrangement joins TRBV5-1 to TRBJ1-4; D gene unclear. V lost 2 bases to trimming and J lost 0 bases, with 8 bases between them. The length of the CDR3 is 15 residues. Germline V gene data show CDR1 as SGHRS and CDR2 as YFSETQ. The CDR3 reads CASSFGIATNEKLFF. The CDR3 DNA reads as TGCGCCAGCAGCTTCGGGATTGCAACTAATGAAAAACTGTTTTTT.

The CDR3 nucleotides read TGTGCCAGCAGCTTGCAAGGAGGGGCGAACTATGGCTACACCTTC. Translating it yields CASSLQGGANYGYTF. The rearrangement uses TRBV5-4 and TRBJ1-2, with D possibly matching TRBD1 (5 bases). Trimming left V 1 base short and J 2 bases short, with 12 bases between. The CDR3 covers 15 residues. CDR1 SGHNT and CDR2 YYREEE come from the germline V gene (reference sequence).

The gene calls are TRBV7-9 and TRBJ1-2; a possible D gene is TRBD1 (5 bases). Germline V gene lookup returns CDR1 SEHNR and CDR2 FQNEAQ (reference sequence). Trimming left V 1 base short and J 8 bases short, with 14 bases between. This CDR3 spans 14 amino acids. The DNA of the CDR3 is TGTGCCAGCAGCTTAGGGGGCCCTGGCACAGGCTACACCTTC. This gives the protein CASSLGGPGTGYTF.

This chain links TRBV6-5 with TRBJ2-7; possibly TRBD2 for D (6 bases). The germline V gene has CDR1 MNHEY and CDR2 SVGAGI. CDR3 size: 15 residues. V was pared by 0 bases and J by 2 bases, with 11 bases between. The CDR3 sequence: CASSYSSGPAYEQYF. In DNA, the CDR3 is TGTGCCAGCAGTTACTCAAGCGGGCCCGCCTACGAGCAGTACTTC.

The chain couples TRBV5-1 to TRBJ1-6, with unresolved D. This CDR3 comprises 15 residues. Germline V lookup: CDR1 SGHRS, CDR2 YFSETQ. V was cut by 5 bases and J by 7 bases, with 16 bases left in between. The CDR3 coding sequence is TGCGCCAGCAGACCAGGTTGGGATTTGAATTCACCCCTCCACTTT. Translation gives CASRPGWDLNSPLHF. Looking up the rest from reference TRBV5-1 and TRBJ1-6 gives the full variable domain: KAGVTQTPRYLIKTRGQQVTLSCSPISGHRSVSWYQQTPGQGLQFLFEYFSETQRNKGNFPGRFSGRQFSNSRSEMNVSTLELGDSALYLCASRPGWDLNSPLHFGNGTRLTVT.

The chain uses TRBV7-3 and TRBJ2-1; weak D call: TRBD2 (6 bases). This CDR3 spans 15 amino acids. CDR1 is SGHTA, CDR2 FQGTGA, per germline. V dropped 3 bases and J dropped 3 bases, with 12 bases sitting between them. CDR3 amino acids: CASSLVASDYNEQFF. CDR3 DNA: TGTGCCAGCAGCTTGGTTGCTAGCGACTACAATGAGCAGTTCTTC. The full variable domain, its missing parts supplied by reference TRBV7-3 and TRBJ2-1, is GAGVSQTPSNKVTEKGKYVELRCDPISGHTALYWYRQSLGQGPEFLIYFQGTGAADDSGLPNDRFFAVRPEGSVSTLKIQRTERGDSAVYLCASSLVASDYNEQFFGPGTRLTVL.

There are a few counts of this clone. The V gene is TRBV7-2, the J gene TRBJ2-7, with D possibly matching TRBD2 (5 bases). This CDR3 is 14 amino acids long. Germline V gene data show CDR1 as SGHTA and CDR2 as FQGNSA. V was pared by 3 bases and J by 6 bases, with 15 bases between. The CDR3 is CASSFGSGSGEQYF. CDR3 in DNA: TGTGCCAGCAGCTTCGGGTCGGGGTCAGGCGAGCAGTACTTC.

This clone has just one count. Other nucleotide sequences in the sample specify the same CDR3. This chain connects TRBV28 to TRBJ1-5, with D unclear. CDR3 length equals 12 residues. Germline V CDR1 and CDR2: MDHEN, SYDVKM. Between the trimmed V and J ends, which lost 5 bases and 7 bases, there was a span of 9 bases. DNA for the CDR3: TGTGCCAGCAGTCTCTCTAGCCAGCCCCAGCATTTT. Translated: CASSLSSQPQHF.